The T cell receptor (beta chain) described here comes from a study of OX40 agonist ivuxolimab in advanced cancers. TCRdb's table, derived via immunoSEQ multiplex PCR, lists solely in-frame clones and lacks some. In the table there are over 70,000 clones, approximately 91% of which are singletons. General study points: Some nonresponders likewise displayed low normalized T-cell clonal expansion. There was clonal expansion of CD4+ and CD8+ blood T cells by week 6 at 0.1 to 3.0 mg/kg. Among the lowest levels of clonal expansion were found in partial responders at 0.1-3.0 mg/kg.

There are 14 residues in the CDR3. In germline, CDR1 is MRHNA, CDR2 SNTAGT. Trimming pared 9 bases from V and 4 bases from J, leaving 18 bases between. Notes on this clone: The target antigen is unknown.

The source was CD4+ or CD8+ T cells sorted from blood, collected in a trial of the OX40 agonist ivuxolimab. This receptor was obtained from an adult with an advanced solid tumor such as melanoma, head and neck, liver or kidney cancer. The chain joins TRBV6-4 to TRBJ2-5, with D perhaps matching TRBD1 or TRBD2 (6 bases each). This CDR3 is CARTIGGLGETQYF. The CDR3 DNA reads as TGTGCCAGAACCATTGGGGGGCTCGGAGAGACCCAGTACTTC.